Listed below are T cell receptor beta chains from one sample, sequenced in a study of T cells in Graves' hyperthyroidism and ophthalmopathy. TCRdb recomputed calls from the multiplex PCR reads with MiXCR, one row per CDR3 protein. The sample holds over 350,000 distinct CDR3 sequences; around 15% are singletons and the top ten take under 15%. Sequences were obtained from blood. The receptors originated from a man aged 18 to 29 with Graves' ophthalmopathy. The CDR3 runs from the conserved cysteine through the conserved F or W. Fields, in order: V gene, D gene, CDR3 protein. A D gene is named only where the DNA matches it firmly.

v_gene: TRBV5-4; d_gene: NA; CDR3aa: CASSQPGPTNEKLFF
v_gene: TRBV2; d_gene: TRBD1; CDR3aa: CASSQRGGQGRSQPQHF
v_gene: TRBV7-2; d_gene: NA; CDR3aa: CASRQSGDTQYF
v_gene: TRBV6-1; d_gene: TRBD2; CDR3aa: CASRHRRGTTFSYNEQFF
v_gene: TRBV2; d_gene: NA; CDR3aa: CASSLNEGTQPQHF
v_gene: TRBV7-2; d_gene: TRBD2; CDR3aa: CASSLVSSGGTYEQYF
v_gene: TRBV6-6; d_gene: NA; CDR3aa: CASSYSGSANQPQHF
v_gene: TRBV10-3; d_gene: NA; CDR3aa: CAIRAGVMNTEAFF
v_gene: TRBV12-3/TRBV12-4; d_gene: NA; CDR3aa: CASSLALEGKGETQYF
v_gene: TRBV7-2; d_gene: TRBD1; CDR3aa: CASSTTLRETGDYFSYNSPLHF
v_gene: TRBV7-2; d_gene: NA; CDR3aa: CASSKRMGREQYF
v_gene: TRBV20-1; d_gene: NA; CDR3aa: CSASGGTGEPQHF
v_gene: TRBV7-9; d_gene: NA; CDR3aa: CASSAWGRFNIANTGELFF
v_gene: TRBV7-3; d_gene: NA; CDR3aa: CASSLAGQGRNSPLHF
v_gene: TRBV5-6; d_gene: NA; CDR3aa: CASSLVGSSYNEQFF
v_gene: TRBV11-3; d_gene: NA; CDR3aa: CAIGTPSTDTQYF
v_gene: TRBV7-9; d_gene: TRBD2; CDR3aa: CASSQTSGSSTDTQYF
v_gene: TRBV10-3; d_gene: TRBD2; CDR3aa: CAIRLSGTSYEQYF
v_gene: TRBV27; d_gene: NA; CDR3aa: CASGSLGSSYEQYF
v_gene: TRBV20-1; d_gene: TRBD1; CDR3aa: CSAAGQVLSGANVLTF
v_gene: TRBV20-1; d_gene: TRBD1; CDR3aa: CSAPDRENTEAFF